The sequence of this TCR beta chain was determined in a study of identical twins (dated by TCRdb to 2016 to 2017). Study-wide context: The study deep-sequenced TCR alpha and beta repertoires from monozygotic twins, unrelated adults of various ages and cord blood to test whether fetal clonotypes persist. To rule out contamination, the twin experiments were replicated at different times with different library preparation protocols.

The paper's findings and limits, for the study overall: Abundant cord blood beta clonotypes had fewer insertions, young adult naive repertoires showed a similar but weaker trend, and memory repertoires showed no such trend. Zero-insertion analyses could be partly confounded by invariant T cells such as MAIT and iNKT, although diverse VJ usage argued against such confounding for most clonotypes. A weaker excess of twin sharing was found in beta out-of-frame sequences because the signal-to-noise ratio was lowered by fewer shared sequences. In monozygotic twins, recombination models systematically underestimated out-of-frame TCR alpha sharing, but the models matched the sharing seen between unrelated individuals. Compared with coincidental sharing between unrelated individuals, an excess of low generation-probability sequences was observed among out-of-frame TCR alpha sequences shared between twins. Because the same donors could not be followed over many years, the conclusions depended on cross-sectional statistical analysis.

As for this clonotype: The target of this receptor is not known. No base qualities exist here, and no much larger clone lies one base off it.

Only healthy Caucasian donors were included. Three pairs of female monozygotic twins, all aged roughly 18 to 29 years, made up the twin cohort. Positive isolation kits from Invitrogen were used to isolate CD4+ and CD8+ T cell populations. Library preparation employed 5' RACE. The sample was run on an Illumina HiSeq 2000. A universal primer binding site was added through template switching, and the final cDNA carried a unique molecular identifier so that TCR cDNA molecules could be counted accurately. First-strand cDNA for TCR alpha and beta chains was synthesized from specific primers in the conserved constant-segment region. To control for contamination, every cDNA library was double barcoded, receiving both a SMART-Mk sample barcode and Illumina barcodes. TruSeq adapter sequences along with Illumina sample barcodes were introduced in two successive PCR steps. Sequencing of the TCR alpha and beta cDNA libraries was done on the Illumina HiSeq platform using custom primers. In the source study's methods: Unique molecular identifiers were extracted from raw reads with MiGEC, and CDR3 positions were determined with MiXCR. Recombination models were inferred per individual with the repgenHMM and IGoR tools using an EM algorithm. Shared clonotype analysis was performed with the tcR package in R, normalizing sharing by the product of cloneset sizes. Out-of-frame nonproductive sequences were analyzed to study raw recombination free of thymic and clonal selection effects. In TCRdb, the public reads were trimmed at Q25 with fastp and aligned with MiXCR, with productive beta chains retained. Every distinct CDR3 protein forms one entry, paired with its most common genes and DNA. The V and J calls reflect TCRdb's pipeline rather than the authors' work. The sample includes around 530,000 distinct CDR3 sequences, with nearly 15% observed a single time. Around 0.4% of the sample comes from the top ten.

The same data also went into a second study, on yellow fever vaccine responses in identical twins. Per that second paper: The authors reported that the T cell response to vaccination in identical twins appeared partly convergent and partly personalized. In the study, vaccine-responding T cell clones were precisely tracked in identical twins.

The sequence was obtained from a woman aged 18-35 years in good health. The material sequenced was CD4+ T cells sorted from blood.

The CDR3 protein: CASSPNREGYTF. DNA sequence: TGTGCCAGCAGTCCAAACAGGGAAGGCTACACCTTC. The chain employs TRBV6-6 and TRBJ1-2; the D gene is possibly TRBD1, with 6 bases matching. Reading from cysteine to phenylalanine, the CDR3 counts 12 amino acids. The CDR3 DNA has 36 bases and is translated from base 1. V lost 5 bases and J lost 8 bases; the stretch between them is 12 bases long. The germline V gene (reference sequence) gives CDR1 as MNHNY and CDR2 as SVGAGI.